Below are 9 T cell receptor beta chains sequenced from a single sample in a study of CD8+ T cells in alopecia areata. Following RNA extraction, reverse transcription yielded cDNA that acted as the sequencing template. Data came from immunoSEQ multiplex PCR; TCRdb stores just in-frame clones and leaves some out. The table includes about 150,000 clones, more than 45% detected once. Source: CD8+ T cells sorted from blood, taken at week 0. The receptor set was obtained from a human donor with alopecia areata.

The chain is built from TRBV15 and TRBJ1-5; D is ambiguous. Trimming removed 8 bases at V and 7 bases at J, with 9 bases between. CDR3 length equals 11 residues. Germline loops: CDR1 LNHNV, CDR2 YYDKDF (reference sequence). Here the CDR3 DNA reads TGTGCCACCGGCGGTAGGCAGCCCCAGCATTTT. Its translation is CATGGRQPQHF.

The sample holds a few counts of this clone. The chain is built from TRBV12-5 and TRBJ1-2, with D tentatively TRBD1 (6 bases). Deletions cut 2 bases from V and 7 bases from J, with 17 bases between. Germline V gene lookup returns CDR1 LGHNT and CDR2 FRNRAP. This CDR3 is built from 15 residues. The CDR3 coding sequence is TGTGCTAGTGGTTTGCCCTCAGACAGGTTGAGTGGCTACACCTTC. This translates into CASGLPSDRLSGYTF.

This clone was recorded once. V and J are TRBV27 and TRBJ2-7; the D gene is possibly TRBD2 (5 bases). The V and J ends lost 1 base and 2 bases respectively, with 15 bases between them. The CDR3 is 16 residues long. In germline, CDR1 is MNHEY, CDR2 SMNVEV (reference sequence). CDR3 DNA: TGTGCCAGCAGTTTATTATCCGGACTGCGGACCTACGAGCAGTACTTC. This sequence encodes CASSLLSGLRTYEQYF.

The V and J genes are TRBV30 and TRBJ1-1, with D tentatively TRBD1 (5 bases). In germline, CDR1 is GTSNPN, CDR2 SVGIG (reference sequence). CDR3 length: 11 amino acids. V was shortened by 7 bases and J by 1 base, with 7 bases between the two germline ends. The CDR3 bases are TGTGCCTTTGGACAGAACACTGAAGCTTTCTTT. This sequence encodes CAFGQNTEAFF. The whole variable domain, remainder taken from reference TRBV30 and TRBJ1-1, is SQTIHQWPATLVQPVGSPLSLECTVEGTSNPNLYWYRQAAGRGLQLLFYSVGIGQISSEVPQNLSASRPQDRQFILSSKKLLLSDSGFYLCAFGQNTEAFFGQGTRLTVV.

This chain connects TRBV9 to TRBJ2-7; tentative D call: TRBD2 (6 bases). Trimming took off 4 bases at V and 5 bases at J, with 16 bases between the two ends. CDR1 is SGDLS, CDR2 YYNGEE, per germline. This CDR3 region has 14 residues. The CDR3 protein is CASSLGGSWDEQYF. Here the CDR3 DNA reads TGTGCCAGCAGCTTAGGAGGGTCGTGGGACGAGCAGTACTTC.

This chain connects TRBV30 to TRBJ1-1; possibly TRBD1 for D (6 bases). CDR3 length: 15 residues. The germline gives CDR1 GTSNPN, CDR2 SVGIG (reference sequence). Trimming cost V 0 bases and J 5 bases, with 16 bases left between them. CDR3 DNA sequence: TGTGCCTGGAGTGTCCCCAGGGGCCTTGAAACTGAAGCTTTCTTT. It is translated as CAWSVPRGLETEAFF. The full variable domain, in which reference TRBV30 and TRBJ1-1 provide the parts outside the CDR3, is SQTIHQWPATLVQPVGSPLSLECTVEGTSNPNLYWYRQAAGRGLQLLFYSVGIGQISSEVPQNLSASRPQDRQFILSSKKLLLSDSGFYLCAWSVPRGLETEAFFGQGTRLTVV.

The chain combines TRBV13 with TRBJ2-7, with D possibly TRBD1 on 5 matching bases. There are 12 residues in the CDR3. The germline gives CDR1 PRHDT, CDR2 FYEKMQ (reference sequence). V lost 3 bases, J lost 4 bases, and 7 bases lay in between. The chain's CDR3 is CASSFTGYEQYF. The CDR3 coding sequence is TGTGCCAGCAGCTTTACAGGATACGAGCAGTACTTC.

This clone showed up just a few times. This sequence joins TRBV25-1 and TRBJ1-6; no firm D call. The germline V and J ends were trimmed by 6 bases and 7 bases, with 10 bases remaining between them. The CDR3 spans 13 residues. Germline V gene lookup returns CDR1 MGHDK and CDR2 SYGVNS. The CDR3 DNA is TGTGCCAGCAGGGGTGGGGTCAATTCACCCCTCCACTTT. It translates to CASRGGVNSPLHF.

V usage is TRBV9 and J usage is TRBJ2-1; 7 bases fit TRBD1. The CDR3 contains 14 residues. Losses at the gene ends were 4 bases for V and 5 bases for J; bases not matched to a gene: 6. Germline CDR1 is SGDLS and CDR2 is YYNGEE. As DNA, the CDR3 is TGTGCCAGCAGCTTCGGGACAGTCAACAATGAGCAGTTCTTC. Its translation is CASSFGTVNNEQFF.